Each of the 6 T cell receptor beta chains below was sequenced from the same sample in a study of blood T cells in healthy people across ages. Using a J-beta primer mix together with a sample-barcoded 5' primer, a second PCR was run for roughly 7 to 11 cycles. TCRdb processed the 5' RACE reads anew with MiXCR; each CDR3 protein has one entry. Here the sample spans about 640,000 distinct CDR3 sequences, under 70% being singletons. The sample taken for sequencing was blood. These TCRs come from a man between 60 and 75 years old in good health.

The chain couples TRBV5-1 to TRBJ1-6; the D gene is possibly TRBD1 (5 bases). The V gene's germline CDR1 is SGHRS and CDR2 YFSETQ. Deletions cut 0 bases from V and 7 bases from J, with 8 bases between. The CDR3 sequence is 14 residues long. The CDR3 is CASSLDWGNSPLHF. CDR3 DNA sequence: TGCGCCAGCAGCTTGGACTGGGGGAATTCACCCCTCCACTTT. Filled out from reference TRBV5-1 and TRBJ1-6, the complete variable domain reads KAGVTQTPRYLIKTRGQQVTLSCSPISGHRSVSWYQQTPGQGLQFLFEYFSETQRNKGNFPGRFSGRQFSNSRSEMNVSTLELGDSALYLCASSLDWGNSPLHFGNGTRLTVT.

This chain joins TRBV7-8 and TRBJ2-1; either TRBD1 or TRBD2 may fit D (5 bases each). The J call may be faulty, since TRBJ2-7 better matches the DNA end. The V gene's germline CDR1 is SGHVS and CDR2 FQNEAQ. There are 14 residues in the CDR3. In nucleotides, the CDR3 is TGTGCCAGCAGCTTCGGGACCTCCTACAATGAGCAGTACTTC. This codes for CASSFGTSYNEQYF.

The chain carries TRBV20-1 and TRBJ1-1, with 8 bases fitting TRBD1. V trimming: 0 bases; J trimming: 4 bases; junction bases outside the gene matches: 4. Germline V CDR1 and CDR2: DFQATT, SNEGSKA (reference sequence). This CDR3 is 14 amino acids long. As DNA, the CDR3 is TGCAGTGCTAGAGATAACAGGGGGGTCACTGAAGCTTTCTTT. This codes for CSARDNRGVTEAFF.

As concerns this clonotype: At one of its ends the junction is not consistent with the germline gene, which may arise from a read error. The J gene is TRBJ1-4, the V gene TRBV12-3 or TRBV12-4, with 9 bases matching TRBD1. The length of the CDR3 is 14 residues. CDR3 bases: TGTGCCGGCAGCCCCGGGACAGGGCGCGAAAAACTGTTTTTT. It encodes CAGSPGTGREKLFF.

V usage is TRBV10-3 and J usage is TRBJ1-2; 8 bases match TRBD1. Germline V CDR1 and CDR2: ENHRY, SYGVKD. This CDR3 has 15 amino acids. V was pared by 4 bases and J by 5 bases, with 9 bases of the junction left unmatched. CDR3 in DNA: TGTGCCATCAGTGCCCAGGACAGGGCAGCGTATGGCTACACCTTC. Amino acids: CAISAQDRAAYGYTF.

This chain joins TRBV5-1 and TRBJ1-2; D is ambiguous. This CDR3 has 15 residues. Germline CDR1 and CDR2: SGHRS and YFSETQ. The germline V and J ends were trimmed by 0 bases and 4 bases, with 13 bases remaining between them. CDR3 sequence: CASSLESNSPYGYTF. The CDR3 DNA reads TGCGCCAGCAGCTTGGAAAGTAACTCGCCCTATGGCTACACCTTC. The full variable domain, its missing parts supplied by reference TRBV5-1 and TRBJ1-2, is KAGVTQTPRYLIKTRGQQVTLSCSPISGHRSVSWYQQTPGQGLQFLFEYFSETQRNKGNFPGRFSGRQFSNSRSEMNVSTLELGDSALYLCASSLESNSPYGYTFGSGTRLTVV.